What follows is one T cell receptor (beta chain) and its context. Data came from immunoSEQ multiplex PCR; TCRdb stores just in-frame clones and leaves some out. The sample lists about 64,000 clones, about 72% occurring once. The data were taken from a study of blood T cell repertoires in COVID-19. About the study: Nucleic acid was either cDNA or gDNA, and it came from T cells, B-cell-depleted T cells, or PBMCs.

Germline assignment: CDR1 SGHRS and CDR2 YFSETQ. The V gene lost 2 bases and the J gene lost 3 bases, with 8 bases spanning the gap. The CDR3 contains 14 residues. Source material: peripheral blood. The receptor was derived from a man older than 75 with acute or convalescent COVID-19. V gene TRBV5-1 combines with J gene TRBJ2-2; the D gene is possibly TRBD1 (7 bases). CDR3 loop: CASSFRGDTGELFF. CDR3 nucleotides: TGCGCCAGCAGCTTCAGGGGGGACACCGGGGAGCTGTTTTTT.